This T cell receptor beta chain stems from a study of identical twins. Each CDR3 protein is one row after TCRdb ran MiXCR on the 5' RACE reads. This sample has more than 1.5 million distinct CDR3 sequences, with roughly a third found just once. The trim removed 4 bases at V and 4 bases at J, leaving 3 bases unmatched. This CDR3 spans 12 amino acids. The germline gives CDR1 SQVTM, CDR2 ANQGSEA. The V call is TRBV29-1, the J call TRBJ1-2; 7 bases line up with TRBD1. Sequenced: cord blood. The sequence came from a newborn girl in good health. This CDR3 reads CSVADRLYGYTF. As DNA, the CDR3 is TGCAGCGTTGCGGACAGGCTCTATGGCTACACCTTC.